Listed below are T cell receptor beta chains from one sample, sequenced in a study of OX40 agonist ivuxolimab in advanced cancers. The protocol was immunoSEQ multiplex PCR, while the TCRdb copy is restricted to in-frame clones and leaves out a portion. The sample records some 57,000 clones, roughly 84% being singletons. The source material was CD4+ or CD8+ T cells sorted from blood, sampled in a trial of the OX40 agonist ivuxolimab. The receptor source for this set is an adult with an advanced solid tumor such as melanoma, head and neck, liver or kidney cancer. CDR3s include the opening cysteine and the closing phenylalanine or tryptophan. The order of the fields is V gene, CDR3 protein.

v_call: TRBV10-3; cdr3_aa: CAISESRDYYNEQFF
v_call: TRBV4-1; cdr3_aa: CASSQEAGSGSGYNEQFF
v_call: TRBV4-1; cdr3_aa: CASSHQLAGGADTQYF
v_call: TRBV4-1; cdr3_aa: CASRRGTGDYGYTF
v_call: TRBV5-1; cdr3_aa: CASSLFSGTPYEQYF
v_call: TRBV6-6; cdr3_aa: CASIQGAGGGYTF
v_call: TRBV6-1; cdr3_aa: CASSEEIAGGPADTQYF
v_call: TRBV4-1; cdr3_aa: CASSQLERLAGTPYEQYF
v_call: TRBV10-2; cdr3_aa: CASSERAGTEAFF
v_call: TRBV7-9; cdr3_aa: CASSGTQGDYEQYF
v_call: TRBV19; cdr3_aa: CASSTTGEPGNTIYF
v_call: TRBV19; cdr3_aa: CASLGGHSGANVLTF
v_call: TRBV10-3; cdr3_aa: CAISDGGGPNEQFF
v_call: TRBV18; cdr3_aa: CASSPATNTGELFF
v_call: TRBV29-1; cdr3_aa: CSVETGEQFF
v_call: TRBV6-5; cdr3_aa: CASTAGGSSYEQYF
v_call: TRBV7-3; cdr3_aa: CASSLVGGSWDTQYF
v_call: TRBV19; cdr3_aa: CASTPGTVNYGYTF
v_call: TRBV30; cdr3_aa: CAWSTLGQGAAEAFF
v_call: TRBV19; cdr3_aa: CASSVLGGRTVNTEAFF
v_call: TRBV7-2; cdr3_aa: CASSPAEGTQYF
v_call: TRBV5-1; cdr3_aa: CASSLKGESNEQFF
v_call: TRBV9; cdr3_aa: CASSVGLAGAAQYF
v_call: TRBV10-1; cdr3_aa: CASSETGQPQHF
v_call: TRBV2; cdr3_aa: CASKPGLDTDTQYF
v_call: TRBV5-1; cdr3_aa: CASSPQGSSYEQYF
v_call: TRBV25-1; cdr3_aa: CASSPTQPGGFGEAFF
v_call: TRBV7-2; cdr3_aa: CASSLGSMRAGNTIYF
v_call: TRBV1; cdr3_aa: CTSSQEDRIHSNEQYF
v_call: TRBV7-2; cdr3_aa: CASSRQITDTQYF
v_call: TRBV5-1; cdr3_aa: CASSLGDRGQETQYF
v_call: TRBV7-9; cdr3_aa: CASSLARPVGGRVVTEQFF
v_call: TRBV28; cdr3_aa: CASSLTDGDNYEQYF
v_call: TRBV4-2; cdr3_aa: CASSQWEWSRTGSNQPQHF
v_call: TRBV11-2; cdr3_aa: CASSLDYRTYEQYF
v_call: TRBV5-6; cdr3_aa: CASSRRLAGSEQYF
v_call: TRBV9; cdr3_aa: CASSSRSGSSYNEQFF
v_call: TRBV7-2; cdr3_aa: CASSLGGGTTSYEQYF
v_call: TRBV5-1; cdr3_aa: CASSLFGQGETQYF
v_call: TRBV15; cdr3_aa: CATSRDVFRGSSYEQYF
v_call: TRBV18; cdr3_aa: CASSPPTRANYGYTF
v_call: TRBV10-3; cdr3_aa: CAISGAGYNEQFF
v_call: TRBV11-2; cdr3_aa: CASSPLGEQYF